Described below is a single TCR beta chain sequence and its context. The sample is drawn from a study of CD8 T cells in Susac syndrome. CDR1 is DFQATT and CDR2 is SNEGSKA in the germline V gene (reference sequence). This CDR3 comprises 13 residues. V lost 6 bases, J lost 2 bases, and 11 bases lay in between. The RNA input was roughly 0.45 to 1 ug, and it was reverse transcribed with random hexamers. Using its own MiXCR run on the immunoSEQ multiplex PCR reads, TCRdb lists one record per CDR3 protein. This sample has about 140,000 distinct CDR3 sequences, with 95% found just once. What was sequenced was CD4+ T cells from PBMCs. This clonotype was obtained from a human donor with Susac syndrome. The chain is built from TRBV20-1 and TRBJ2-4; D perhaps matches TRBD1 (5 bases). The CDR3 coding sequence is TGCAGTGCCTCCGCAGGGTCCAAAAACATTCAGTACTTC. Protein: CSASAGSKNIQYF.